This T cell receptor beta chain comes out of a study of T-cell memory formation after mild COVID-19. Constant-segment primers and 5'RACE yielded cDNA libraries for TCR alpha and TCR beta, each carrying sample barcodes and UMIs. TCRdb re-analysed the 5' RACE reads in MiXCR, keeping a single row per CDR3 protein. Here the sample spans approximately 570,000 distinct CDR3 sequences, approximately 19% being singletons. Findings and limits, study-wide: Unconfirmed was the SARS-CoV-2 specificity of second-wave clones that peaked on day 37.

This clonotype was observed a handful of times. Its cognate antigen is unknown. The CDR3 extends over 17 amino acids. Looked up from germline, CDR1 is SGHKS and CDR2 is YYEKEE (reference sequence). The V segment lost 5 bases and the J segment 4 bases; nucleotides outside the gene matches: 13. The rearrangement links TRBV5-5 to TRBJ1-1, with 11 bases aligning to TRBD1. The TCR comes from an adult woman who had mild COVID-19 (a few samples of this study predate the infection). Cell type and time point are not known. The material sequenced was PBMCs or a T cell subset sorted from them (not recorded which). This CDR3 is CASSYGQGAQRSTEAFF. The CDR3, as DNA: TGTGCCAGCAGTTACGGACAGGGGGCGCAAAGGTCCACTGAAGCTTTCTTT. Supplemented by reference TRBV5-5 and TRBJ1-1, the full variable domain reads DAGVTQSPTHLIKTRGQQVTLRCSPISGHKSVSWYQQVLGQGPQFIFQYYEKEERGRGNFPDRFSARQFPNYSSELNVNALLLGDSALYLCASSYGQGAQRSTEAFFGQGTRLTVV.